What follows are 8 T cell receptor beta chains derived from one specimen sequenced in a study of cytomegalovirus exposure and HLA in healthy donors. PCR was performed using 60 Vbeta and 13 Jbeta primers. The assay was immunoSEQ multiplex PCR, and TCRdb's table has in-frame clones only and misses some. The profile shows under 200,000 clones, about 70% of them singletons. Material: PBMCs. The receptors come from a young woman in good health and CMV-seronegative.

Here the CDR3 reads CASGTGTVSNQPQHF. In DNA form, the CDR3 reads TGTGCCAGCGGTACAGGTACGGTCAGCAATCAGCCCCAGCATTTT. The chain combines TRBV27 with TRBJ1-5; D might be TRBD1 (5 bases). This CDR3 has 15 amino acids. The germline V gene has CDR1 MNHEY and CDR2 SMNVEV (reference sequence). V was shortened by 8 bases and J by 1 base, with 15 bases between the two germline ends.

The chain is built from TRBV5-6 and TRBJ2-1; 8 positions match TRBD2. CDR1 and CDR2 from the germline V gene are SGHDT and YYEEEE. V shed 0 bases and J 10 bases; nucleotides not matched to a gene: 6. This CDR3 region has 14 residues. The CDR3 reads CASSLGLAGGEQFF. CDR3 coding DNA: TGTGCCAGCAGCTTGGGGCTAGCGGGCGGGGAGCAGTTCTTC.

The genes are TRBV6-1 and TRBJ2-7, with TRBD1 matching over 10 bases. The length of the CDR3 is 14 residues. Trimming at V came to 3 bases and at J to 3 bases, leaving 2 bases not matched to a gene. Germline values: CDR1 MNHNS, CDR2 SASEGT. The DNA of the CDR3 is TGTGCCAGCAGTGACCGGGACAGGGGCTACGAGCAGTACTTC. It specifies CASSDRDRGYEQYF.

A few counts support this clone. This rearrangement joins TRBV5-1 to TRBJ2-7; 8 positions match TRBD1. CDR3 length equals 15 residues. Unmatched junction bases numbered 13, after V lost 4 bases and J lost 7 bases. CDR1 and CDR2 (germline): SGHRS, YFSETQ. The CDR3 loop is CASSLPQGAPGEQYF. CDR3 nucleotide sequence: TGCGCCAGCAGCCTGCCCCAGGGGGCCCCCGGGGAGCAGTACTTC.

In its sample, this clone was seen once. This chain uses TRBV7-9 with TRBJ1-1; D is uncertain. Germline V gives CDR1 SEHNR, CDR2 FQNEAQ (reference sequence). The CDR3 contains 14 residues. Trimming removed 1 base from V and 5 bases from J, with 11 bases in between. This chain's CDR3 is CASSLVRGTTEAFF. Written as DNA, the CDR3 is TGTGCCAGCAGCTTAGTGCGGGGAACTACTGAAGCTTTCTTT.

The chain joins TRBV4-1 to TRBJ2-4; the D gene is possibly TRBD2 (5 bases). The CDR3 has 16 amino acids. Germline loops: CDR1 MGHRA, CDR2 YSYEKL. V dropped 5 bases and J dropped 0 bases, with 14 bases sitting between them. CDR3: CASSGAADLAKNIQYF. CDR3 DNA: TGCGCCAGCAGCGGAGCGGCCGATCTAGCCAAAAACATTCAGTACTTC.

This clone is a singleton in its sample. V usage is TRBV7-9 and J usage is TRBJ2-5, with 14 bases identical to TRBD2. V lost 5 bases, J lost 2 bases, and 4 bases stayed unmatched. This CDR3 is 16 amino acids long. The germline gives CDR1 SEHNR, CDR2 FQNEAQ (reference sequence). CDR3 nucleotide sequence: TGTGCCAGCAGCCAGGGACTAGCGGGAGCGCAAGAGACCCAGTACTTC. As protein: CASSQGLAGAQETQYF.

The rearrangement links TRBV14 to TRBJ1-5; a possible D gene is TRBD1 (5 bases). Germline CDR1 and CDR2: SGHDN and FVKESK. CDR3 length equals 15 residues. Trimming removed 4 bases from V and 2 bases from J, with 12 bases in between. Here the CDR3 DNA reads TGTGCCAGCAGCCCCGGGGGAGCGGGCAATCAGCCCCAGCATTTT. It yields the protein CASSPGGAGNQPQHF.